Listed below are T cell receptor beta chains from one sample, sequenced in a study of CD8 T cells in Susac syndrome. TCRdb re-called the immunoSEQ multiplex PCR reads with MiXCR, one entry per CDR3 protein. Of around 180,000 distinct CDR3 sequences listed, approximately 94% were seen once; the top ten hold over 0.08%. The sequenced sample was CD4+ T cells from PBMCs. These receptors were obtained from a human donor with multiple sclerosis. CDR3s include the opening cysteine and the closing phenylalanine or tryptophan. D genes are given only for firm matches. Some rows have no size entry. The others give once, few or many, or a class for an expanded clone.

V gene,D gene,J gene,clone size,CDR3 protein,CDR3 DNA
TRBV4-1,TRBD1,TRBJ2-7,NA,CASSQGRDRYSYEQYF,TGCGCCAGCAGCCAAGGTCGGGACAGATACTCCTACGAGCAGTACTTC
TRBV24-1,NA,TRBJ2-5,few,CATSDGGQETQYF,TGTGCCACCAGTGATGGGGGGCAAGAGACCCAGTACTTC
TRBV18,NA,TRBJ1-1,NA,CASSPVDSVNTEAFF,TGTGCCAGCTCACCAGTCGATTCAGTGAACACTGAAGCTTTCTTT
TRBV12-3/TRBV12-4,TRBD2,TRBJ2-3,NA,CASSLTSGASLTQYF,TGTGCCAGCAGTTTAACTAGCGGGGCATCCCTTACGCAGTATTTT
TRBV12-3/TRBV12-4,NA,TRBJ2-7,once,CASRQRLEVYYEQYF,TGTGCCAGCAGACAAAGACTCGAAGTCTACTACGAGCAGTACTTC
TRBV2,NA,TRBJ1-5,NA,CASSGFGGNQPQHF,TGTGCCAGCAGTGGTTTTGGTGGGAATCAGCCCCAGCATTTT
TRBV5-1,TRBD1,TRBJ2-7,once,CASSLQGQGYEQYF,TGCGCCAGCAGCCTACAGGGACAGGGCTACGAGCAGTACTTC
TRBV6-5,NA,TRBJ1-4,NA,CASSYDSKIRKLFF,TGTGCCAGCAGTTACGACAGTAAAATACGAAAACTGTTTTTT
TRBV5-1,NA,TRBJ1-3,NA,CASSLVAGRGNTIYF,TGCGCCAGCAGCTTGGTAGCAGGGAGAGGAAACACCATATATTTT
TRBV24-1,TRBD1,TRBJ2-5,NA,CATSDFRDRGGQETQYF,TGTGCCACCAGTGATTTTAGGGACAGGGGAGGGCAAGAGACCCAGTACTTC
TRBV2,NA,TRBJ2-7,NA,CASSDGLTYEQYF,TGTGCCAGCAGTGATGGATTAACCTACGAGCAGTACTTC
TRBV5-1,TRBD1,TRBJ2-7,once,CASSAQGASNEQYF,TGCGCCAGCAGCGCTCAGGGGGCGAGTAACGAGCAGTACTTC
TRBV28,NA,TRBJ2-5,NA,CASSLKVTQYF,TGTGCCAGCAGTCTAAAGGTGACCCAGTACTTC
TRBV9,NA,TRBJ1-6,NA,CASSARDRDAYNSPLHF,TGTGCCAGCAGCGCCCGGGACCGGGACGCTTATAATTCACCCCTCCACTTT
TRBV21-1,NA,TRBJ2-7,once,CASSASSDSYEQYF,TGTGCCAGCAGCGCGTCTAGCGATTCCTACGAGCAGTACTTC
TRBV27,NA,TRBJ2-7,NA,CASSLPGEQQYF,TGTGCCAGCAGTTTACCAGGGGAGCAGCAGTACTTC
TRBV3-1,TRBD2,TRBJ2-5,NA,CASSQIRGGISETQYF,TGTGCCAGCAGCCAAATCCGCGGGGGAATCTCGGAGACCCAGTACTTC
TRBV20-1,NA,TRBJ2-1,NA,CSGQESANEQFF,TGCAGTGGGCAGGAGTCGGCAAATGAGCAGTTCTTC
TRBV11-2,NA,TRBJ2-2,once,CASSVTAGELFF,TGTGCCAGCAGTGTGACAGCCGGGGAGCTGTTTTTT
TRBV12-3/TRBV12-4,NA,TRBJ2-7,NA,CASSQRGEQYF,TGTGCCAGCAGTCAGAGAGGCGAGCAGTACTTC
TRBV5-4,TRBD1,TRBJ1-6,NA,CASSQGGQGVISPLHF,TGTGCCAGCAGCCAGGGAGGACAGGGGGTAATTTCACCCCTCCACTTT
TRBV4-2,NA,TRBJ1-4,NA,CASSQVKGEGEKLFF,TGTGCCAGCAGCCAAGTGAAGGGAGAGGGGGAAAAACTGTTTTTT
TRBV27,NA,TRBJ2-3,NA,CASSELAVPPDTQYF,TGTGCCAGCAGTGAACTAGCTGTCCCCCCAGATACGCAGTATTTT
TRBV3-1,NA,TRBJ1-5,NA,CASSQGYTNQPQHF,TGTGCCAGCAGCCAAGGCTATACCAATCAGCCCCAGCATTTT
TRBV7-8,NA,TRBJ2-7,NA,CASSREGQLAGRLYEQYF,TGTGCCAGCAGCAGAGAGGGACAGCTAGCGGGTAGGCTCTACGAGCAGTACTTC
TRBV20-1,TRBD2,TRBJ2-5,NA,CSARKASGQETQYF,TGCAGTGCTAGAAAGGCTAGCGGCCAAGAGACCCAGTACTTC
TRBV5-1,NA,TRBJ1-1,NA,CASSLGRWNTEAFF,TGCGCCAGCAGCTTGGGTCGATGGAACACTGAAGCTTTCTTT
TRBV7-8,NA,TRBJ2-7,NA,CASRPPDVHEQYF,TGTGCCAGCAGGCCTCCGGACGTTCACGAGCAGTACTTC
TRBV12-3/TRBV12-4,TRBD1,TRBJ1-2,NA,CASSSDRVDGYTF,TGTGCCAGCAGCTCCGACAGGGTCGATGGCTACACCTTC
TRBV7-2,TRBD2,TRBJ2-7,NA,CASTPSGGSYEQYF,TGTGCCAGCACCCCTAGCGGGGGCTCCTACGAGCAGTACTTC
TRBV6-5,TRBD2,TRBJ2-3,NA,CASSYAGLAATDTQYF,TGTGCCAGCAGTTACGCCGGACTAGCGGCCACAGATACGCAGTATTTT
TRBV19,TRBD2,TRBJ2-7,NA,CASSTSGMFSYEQYF,TGTGCCAGTAGTACCAGCGGGATGTTCTCCTACGAGCAGTACTTC
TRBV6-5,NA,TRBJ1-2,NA,CASSRVEGQGYTF,TGTGCCAGCAGCCGAGTGGAGGGTCAAGGCTACACCTTC
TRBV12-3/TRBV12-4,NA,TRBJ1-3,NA,CASSWGMSSGNTIYF,TGTGCCAGCAGCTGGGGGATGAGCTCTGGAAACACCATATATTTT
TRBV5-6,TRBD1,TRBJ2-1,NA,CASRQGWRGHEQFF,TGTGCCAGCAGACAGGGGTGGCGAGGCCATGAGCAGTTCTTC
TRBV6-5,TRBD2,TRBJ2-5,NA,CASSSSGTTQETQYF,TGTGCCAGCAGTTCCTCCGGGACTACCCAAGAGACCCAGTACTTC
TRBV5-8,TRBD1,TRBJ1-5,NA,CASSSERGQSQHF,TGTGCCAGCAGCTCTGAGAGGGGGCAGTCCCAGCATTTT
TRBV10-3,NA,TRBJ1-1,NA,CAISETGGITEAFF,TGTGCCATCAGTGAGACGGGGGGAATCACTGAAGCTTTCTTT
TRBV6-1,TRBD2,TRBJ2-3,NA,CASSDSGGGDTQYF,TGTGCCAGCAGTGATAGCGGGGGCGGAGATACGCAGTATTTT
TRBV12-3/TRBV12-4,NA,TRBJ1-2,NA,CASSLRTSYGYTF,TGTGCCAGCAGTTTAAGGACCTCATATGGCTACACCTTC
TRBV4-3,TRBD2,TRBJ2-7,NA,CASSQKPALAGNFLKSSYEQYF,TGCGCCAGCAGCCAAAAGCCCGCCTTAGCGGGAAACTTTCTAAAGAGCTCCTACGAGCAGTACTTC
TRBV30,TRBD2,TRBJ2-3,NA,CACQPGGFTDTQYF,TGTGCCTGTCAGCCGGGGGGTTTCACAGATACGCAGTATTTT
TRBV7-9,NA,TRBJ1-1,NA,CASSFDTMNTEAFF,TGTGCCAGCAGCTTCGACACCATGAACACTGAAGCTTTCTTT
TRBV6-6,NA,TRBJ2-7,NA,CASSYEGQVNEQYF,TGTGCCAGCAGTTACGAGGGGCAAGTCAACGAGCAGTACTTC
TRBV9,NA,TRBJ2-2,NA,CASSPRLDTGELFF,TGTGCCAGCAGCCCCCGACTTGACACCGGGGAGCTGTTTTTT
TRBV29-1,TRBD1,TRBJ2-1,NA,CSVATGNMGNEQFF,TGCAGCGTCGCGACAGGGAATATGGGCAATGAGCAGTTCTTC
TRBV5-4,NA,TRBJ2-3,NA,CASSHQGTDTQYF,TGTGCCAGCAGCCACCAGGGCACAGATACGCAGTATTTT
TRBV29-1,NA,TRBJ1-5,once,CSVGDVGQPQHF,TGCAGCGTTGGGGACGTGGGTCAGCCCCAGCATTTT
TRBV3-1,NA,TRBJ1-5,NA,CASSQVGRGQPQHF,TGTGCCAGCAGCCAAGTGGGCAGGGGCCAGCCCCAGCATTTT
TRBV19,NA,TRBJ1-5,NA,CASNSVAREPQHF,TGTGCCAGTAATTCGGTGGCCCGGGAGCCCCAGCATTTT
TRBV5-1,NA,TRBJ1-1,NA,CASSQNPGQMNTEAFF,TGCGCCAGCAGCCAAAATCCGGGACAAATGAACACTGAAGCTTTCTTT
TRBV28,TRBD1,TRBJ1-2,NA,CASNLSGGRGYTF,TGTGCCAGCAATCTATCAGGGGGCCGCGGCTACACCTTC
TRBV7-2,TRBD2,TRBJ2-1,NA,CASSLARTSGGLDNEQFF,TGTGCCAGCAGCTTAGCGCGGACTAGCGGGGGGCTGGATAATGAGCAGTTCTTC
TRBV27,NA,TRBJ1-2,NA,CASSFYGGYTF,TGTGCCAGCAGTTTTTATGGAGGCTACACCTTC
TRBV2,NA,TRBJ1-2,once,CASLRGEIDGYTF,TGTGCCAGCCTAAGGGGGGAAATTGATGGCTACACCTTC
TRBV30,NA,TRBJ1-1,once,CAWSLRGGQNTEAFF,TGTGCCTGGAGTCTCCGGGGGGGACAGAACACTGAAGCTTTCTTT
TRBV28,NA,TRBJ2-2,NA,CASTLRSPRAGELFF,TGTGCCAGCACCCTTAGGTCCCCGAGGGCCGGGGAGCTGTTTTTT